This T cell receptor beta chain is drawn from a study of T cell responses to AZD1222 COVID-19 vaccine. Germline trimming cut 0 bases from V and 7 bases from J; bases unmatched to any gene: 4. CDR1 is SGHRS and CDR2 is YFSETQ in the germline V gene. The CDR3 has 15 residues. Data came from immunoSEQ multiplex PCR; TCRdb stores just in-frame clones and leaves some out. The sample has 110,000 or so clones; 88% are singletons. The V call is TRBV5-1, the J call TRBJ2-2, with 9 nucleotides matching TRBD2. The source material was peripheral blood, sampled on day 0 of AZD1222 vaccination. The sequence derives from an adult in good health. The CDR3 sequence is CASSLGGRAVGELFF. The CDR3 bases are TGCGCCAGCAGCTTGGGCGGGAGGGCCGTCGGGGAGCTGTTTTTT.